This T cell receptor (beta chain) was sequenced during a study of cytomegalovirus exposure and HLA in healthy donors. Overall study: There were about 85 million unique TCRs (from HLA-typed donors) in an early data release. Study-wide results and caveats: TCR beta V segments were, for the most part, productive about 87% or about 30% of the time in an earlier analysis. Further analysis, carried out later, found HLA-associated TCR beta chains more clonally expanded than equally common other chains.

The CDR3 covers 15 residues. Losses at the gene ends were 0 bases for V and 5 bases for J; bases not matched to a gene: 2. CDR1 is SGDLS, CDR2 YYNGEE, per germline. This clone was seen only once. Its antigen is currently unknown. Primers included in the PCR were 60 Vbeta and 13 Jbeta primers. Sequencing used immunoSEQ multiplex PCR; TCRdb keeps in-frame clones, though not all of them. The sample yields approximately 300,000 clones, just under 85% seen once. Source material: PBMCs. The chain recombines TRBV9 with TRBJ2-7; 13 positions agree with TRBD2. The receptor comes from a woman between 40 and 50 years old in good health and CMV-seropositive. The CDR3 DNA reads as TGTGCCAGCAGCGTAGGGACTAGCGGGAGCGACGAGCAGTACTTC. Its translation: CASSVGTSGSDEQYF. Together with reference TRBV9 and TRBJ2-7, the CDR3 gives the full variable domain: DSGVTQTPKHLITATGQRVTLRCSPRSGDLSVYWYQQSLDQGLQFLIQYYNGEERAKGNILERFSAQQFPDLHSELNLSSLELGDSALYFCASSVGTSGSDEQYFGPGTRLTVT.